These T cell receptor beta chains were read from a single sample in a study of OX40 agonist ivuxolimab in advanced cancers. Produced via immunoSEQ multiplex PCR; TCRdb's table is partial and in-frame only. The data hold about 60,000 clones, with about 85% observed a single time. This material consisted of CD4+ or CD8+ T cells sorted from blood, taken in a trial of the OX40 agonist ivuxolimab. The receptors shown here come from an adult with an advanced solid tumor such as melanoma, head and neck, liver or kidney cancer. Both conserved end residues are part of each CDR3. The D gene is left open where the match is weak. Only some rows state a clone size, as once, few, many or a class for expanded clones.

length | size | J | V | D | DNA | CDR3
14 | NA | TRBJ1-3 | TRBV28 | NA | TGTGCCAGCAGCGTTGGGGGGCATGGAAACACCATATATTTT | CASSVGGHGNTIYF
16 | few | TRBJ2-7 | TRBV10-3 | NA | TGTGCCATCAGTGATGGCCCGGCAGGGAGCTCCTACGAGCAGTACTTC | CAISDGPAGSSYEQYF
14 | NA | TRBJ2-4 | TRBV5-4 | NA | TGTGCCAGCAGCTTGGATCTCGGAGGGAACATTCAGTACTTC | CASSLDLGGNIQYF
14 | once | TRBJ1-4 | TRBV5-1 | NA | TGCGCCAGCAGCTTGGGACAGCCTAATGAAAAACTGTTTTTT | CASSLGQPNEKLFF
15 | NA | TRBJ1-5 | TRBV5-8 | NA | TGTGCCAGCAGCTTGGGAGGGGCGGCCTTGGAGCCCCAGCATTTT | CASSLGGAALEPQHF
15 | NA | TRBJ2-3 | TRBV10-1 | TRBD2 | TGCGCCAGCAGCCCCTTAGCGGGAGGGGCCGATACGCAGTATTTT | CASSPLAGGADTQYF
16 | few | TRBJ2-5 | TRBV11-2 | NA | TGTGCCAGCAGATCCCCATCCCGGGACCCGTTAGGGACCCAGTACTTC | CASRSPSRDPLGTQYF
12 | NA | TRBJ2-7 | TRBV28 | NA | TGTGCCAGCAGTTTGAGTGACTACGAGCAGTACTTC | CASSLSDYEQYF
15 | NA | TRBJ1-1 | TRBV28 | NA | TGTGCCAGCAGAGGCGCGGGCGGCGGGTACACTGAAGCTTTCTTT | CASRGAGGGYTEAFF
15 | once | TRBJ1-5 | TRBV6-1 | NA | TGTGCCAGCAGTATACACTTATCGGGGGATCAGCCCCAGCATTTT | CASSIHLSGDQPQHF
17 | NA | TRBJ1-5 | TRBV19 | NA | TGTGCCAGTAGTATAGCCCGGGGCGGCAGGGGCAATCAGCCCCAGCATTTT | CASSIARGGRGNQPQHF
14 | once | TRBJ2-2 | TRBV30 | NA | TGTGCCTCCCGGGGCGGGACGAACACCGGGGAGCTGTTTTTT | CASRGGTNTGELFF
14 | NA | TRBJ2-6 | TRBV19 | NA | TGTGCCGCAGGTACAGGGTTTGGGGCCAACGTCCTGACTTTC | CAAGTGFGANVLTF
11 | NA | TRBJ2-5 | TRBV14 | NA | TGTGCCAGCAGCTACGAGGAGACCCAGTACTTC | CASSYEETQYF
13 | NA | TRBJ2-2 | TRBV7-7 | NA | TGTGCTAGCAGCATAGACCCGACCGGGGAGCTGTTTTTT | CASSIDPTGELFF
14 | NA | TRBJ2-3 | TRBV7-3 | NA | TGTGCCAGCAGCTTTCAGCCATCCTCAGATACGCAGTATTTT | CASSFQPSSDTQYF
13 | NA | TRBJ1-5 | TRBV30 | NA | TGTGCCTGGAACGGGCGGAGCAATCAGCCCCAGCATTTT | CAWNGRSNQPQHF
15 | NA | TRBJ2-6 | TRBV27 | TRBD1 | TGTGCCAGCAGTTCGACAGGGGCTGGGGCCAACGTCCTGACTTTC | CASSSTGAGANVLTF
18 | NA | TRBJ1-4 | TRBV19 | NA | TGTGCCAGTAGGCCGGGACTCTTTTCTCAAATGACTAATGAAAAACTGTTTTTT | CASRPGLFSQMTNEKLFF
12 | once | TRBJ2-5 | TRBV6-6 | NA | TGTGCCAGTGCGGTAGTGCAAGAGACCCAGTACTTC | CASAVVQETQYF
13 | NA | TRBJ2-7 | TRBV18 | NA | TGTGCCAGCTCACCACCGACGCGGGACGAGCAGTACTTC | CASSPPTRDEQYF
15 | NA | TRBJ1-5 | TRBV28 | NA | TGTGCCAGCAACATACAGGGCTTAGCAATCAGGCCCCAGCATTTT | CASNIQGLAIRPQHF
15 | NA | TRBJ2-7 | TRBV25-1 | TRBD2 | TGTGCCAGCAGTGAAAGGGGCGGGAGTAGCTACGAGCAGTACTTC | CASSERGGSSYEQYF
12 | NA | TRBJ2-1 | TRBV28 | NA | TGTGCCAGCAGATTGCTAGCACGGGAGCAGTTCTTC | CASRLLAREQFF
14 | NA | TRBJ2-1 | TRBV5-1 | TRBD2 | TGCGCCAGCAGCTCCTTCGGGGGGGAAAATGAGCAGTTCTTC | CASSSFGGENEQFF
14 | NA | TRBJ1-6 | TRBV9 | NA | TGTGCCAGCAGCGTAGAACAGGTTAATTCACCCCTCCACTTT | CASSVEQVNSPLHF
11 | NA | TRBJ1-2 | TRBV20-1 | NA | TGCAGTGCACAGGACTTCTATGGCTACACCTTC | CSAQDFYGYTF
13 | NA | TRBJ1-5 | TRBV10-3 | NA | TGTGCCATCAGTGCTCGCGCTAATCAGCCCCAGCATTTT | CAISARANQPQHF
10 | NA | TRBJ2-1 | TRBV28 | NA | TGTGCCAGCATTGGGAATGAGCAGTTCTTC | CASIGNEQFF
15 | NA | TRBJ1-4 | TRBV29-1 | NA | TGCAGCGTTGAACTGACCGAGGGCCATAATGAAAAACTGTTTTTT | CSVELTEGHNEKLFF
13 | NA | TRBJ1-3 | TRBV29-1 | TRBD1 | TGCAGCGCACAGGGGTTCTCTGGAAACACCATATATTTT | CSAQGFSGNTIYF
18 | NA | TRBJ2-3 | TRBV5-1 | TRBD2 | TGCGCCAGCAGCCCCGGGGTGGCTAGCGGGGGGAGCACAGATACGCAGTATTTT | CASSPGVASGGSTDTQYF
14 | NA | TRBJ1-2 | TRBV9 | NA | TGTGCCAGCAGCGTCGGGGGGGTCGGCTATGGCTACACCTTC | CASSVGGVGYGYTF
13 | NA | TRBJ1-2 | TRBV28 | NA | TGTGCCAGCAGTAGGTCGAGGGGGTCGGCCTACACCTTC | CASSRSRGSAYTF
17 | NA | TRBJ2-1 | TRBV7-9 | TRBD2 | TGTGCCAGCAGCCCGAGGACTAGCGGGAGCTCCTACAATGAGCAGTTCTTC | CASSPRTSGSSYNEQFF
11 | once | TRBJ1-1 | TRBV6-6 | TRBD1 | TGTGCCAGCAGGGTCGACAGGGTTGCTTTCTTT | CASRVDRVAFF
11 | NA | TRBJ1-1 | TRBV10-3 | NA | TGTGCCATCATGTCGAGCACTGAAGCTTTCTTT | CAIMSSTEAFF
14 | NA | TRBJ2-3 | TRBV5-5 | NA | TGTGCGACAGCAGCTCTGGCCCCAACAGATACGCAGTATTTT | CATAALAPTDTQYF
13 | NA | TRBJ1-1 | TRBV2 | NA | TGTGCCAGCAGTGAAGGGTTGAACACTGAAGCTTTCTTT | CASSEGLNTEAFF
13 | NA | TRBJ1-4 | TRBV28 | NA | TGTGCCAGCAGTTCCCCCCGGGCCCCAAGACTGTTTTTT | CASSSPRAPRLFF
12 | NA | TRBJ1-1 | TRBV29-1 | NA | TGCAGCGGCGCACAGGGTAGGACTGAAGCTTTCTTT | CSGAQGRTEAFF
16 | NA | TRBJ2-7 | TRBV7-2 | TRBD1 | TGTGCCAGCAGCCCTCAAACCGGGACAGGGACCTACGAGCAGTACTTC | CASSPQTGTGTYEQYF
15 | NA | TRBJ2-3 | TRBV7-9 | TRBD2 | TGTGCCAGCAGCACCCTAAGACGGGAGGGGAATACGCAGTATTTT | CASSTLRREGNTQYF
13 | NA | TRBJ2-7 | TRBV27 | TRBD1 | TGTGCCAGCAGTTTAACAGGGGGGTTCGAGCAGTACTTC | CASSLTGGFEQYF
13 | NA | TRBJ2-7 | TRBV11-2 | NA | TGTGCCAGCAGCTTAGATGCGGTTGGCGAGCAGTACTTC | CASSLDAVGEQYF
15 | few | TRBJ1-5 | TRBV19 | NA | TGTGCCAGTCGCCCCAATGGAGGGGGCAATCAGCCCCAGCATTTT | CASRPNGGGNQPQHF
15 | NA | TRBJ1-5 | TRBV6-1 | NA | TGTGCCAGCAGTTCCCGGGCAGGGAGCAATCAGCCCCAGCATTTT | CASSSRAGSNQPQHF
15 | NA | TRBJ1-1 | TRBV5-5 | NA | TGTGCCAGCAGCTTCAGGGGCGATGTTTCCACTGAAGCTTTCTTT | CASSFRGDVSTEAFF
14 | NA | TRBJ2-7 | TRBV11-3 | TRBD2 | TGTGCCAGCAGCTCGGGACTAGCGGAGTCAGGGCAGTACTTC | CASSSGLAESGQYF